This T cell receptor (beta chain) was profiled in a study of blood T cells in healthy people across ages. Each sample gave at least 7 million isolated PBMCs. Regarding the study as a whole: As age increased, TCR beta diversity per million T cells fell in a roughly linear fashion. Any changes in expanded clonotypes were possibly confounded, as donor CMV status remained unknown. Researchers said unsorted PBMCs prevented a conclusive naive versus antigen-experienced comparison.

Germline CDR1 SEHNR, CDR2 FQNEAQ (reference sequence). J was trimmed by 7 bases and V by 4 bases; bases with no gene match: 6. The CDR3 totals 13 residues. Points on this clonotype: Its antigen is currently unknown.

Using a J-beta primer mix together with a sample-barcoded 5' primer, a second PCR was run for 7 to 11 cycles. TCRdb processed the 5' RACE reads anew with MiXCR; each CDR3 protein has one entry. This sample has 1.5 million to 1.8 million distinct CDR3 sequences, with roughly two fifths found just once. The rearrangement uses TRBV7-9 and TRBJ1-1; 7 bases are a match to TRBD1. The sequence came from a woman younger than 30 in good health. Material for sequencing was blood. CDR3 sequence: CASSYTGENEAFF. The CDR3 DNA is TGTGCCAGCAGCTACACAGGGGAAAATGAAGCTTTCTTT.